One T cell receptor (beta chain) is described in this entry. Followed longitudinally, the Seattle patients had been enrolled during active infection. Under the authors' procedure: Reference gene primer amplification gave nucleated cell count estimates. Some clones are missing from TCRdb's copy, which holds only in-frame ones; the method was immunoSEQ multiplex PCR. The D gene and trimming were derived from the DNA, and the V and J assignments and clone size from that table. Of roughly 230,000 clones listed, 85% were seen once; the top ten hold around 5.5%. This sample stems from a study of blood T cell repertoires in COVID-19. Overall study context: Spain, Italy and the United States supplied samples that represented acute and convalescent COVID-19. T cells, B-cell-depleted T cells, or PBMCs supplied cDNA or gDNA.

The clonotype originates from a man aged 50 to 60 with COVID-19, enrolled during active disease. Source material: peripheral blood.

The CDR3 loop is CATRWDRGSNQPQHF. The CDR3 nucleotides read TGTGCCACCAGGTGGGACAGGGGTAGCAATCAGCCCCAGCATTTT. The chain joins TRBV15 to TRBJ1-5, with 10 bases matching TRBD1. In germline, CDR1 is LNHNV, CDR2 YYDKDF (reference sequence). CDR3 length: 15 residues. V dropped 6 bases and J dropped 0; count of bases not matched to a gene: 2.